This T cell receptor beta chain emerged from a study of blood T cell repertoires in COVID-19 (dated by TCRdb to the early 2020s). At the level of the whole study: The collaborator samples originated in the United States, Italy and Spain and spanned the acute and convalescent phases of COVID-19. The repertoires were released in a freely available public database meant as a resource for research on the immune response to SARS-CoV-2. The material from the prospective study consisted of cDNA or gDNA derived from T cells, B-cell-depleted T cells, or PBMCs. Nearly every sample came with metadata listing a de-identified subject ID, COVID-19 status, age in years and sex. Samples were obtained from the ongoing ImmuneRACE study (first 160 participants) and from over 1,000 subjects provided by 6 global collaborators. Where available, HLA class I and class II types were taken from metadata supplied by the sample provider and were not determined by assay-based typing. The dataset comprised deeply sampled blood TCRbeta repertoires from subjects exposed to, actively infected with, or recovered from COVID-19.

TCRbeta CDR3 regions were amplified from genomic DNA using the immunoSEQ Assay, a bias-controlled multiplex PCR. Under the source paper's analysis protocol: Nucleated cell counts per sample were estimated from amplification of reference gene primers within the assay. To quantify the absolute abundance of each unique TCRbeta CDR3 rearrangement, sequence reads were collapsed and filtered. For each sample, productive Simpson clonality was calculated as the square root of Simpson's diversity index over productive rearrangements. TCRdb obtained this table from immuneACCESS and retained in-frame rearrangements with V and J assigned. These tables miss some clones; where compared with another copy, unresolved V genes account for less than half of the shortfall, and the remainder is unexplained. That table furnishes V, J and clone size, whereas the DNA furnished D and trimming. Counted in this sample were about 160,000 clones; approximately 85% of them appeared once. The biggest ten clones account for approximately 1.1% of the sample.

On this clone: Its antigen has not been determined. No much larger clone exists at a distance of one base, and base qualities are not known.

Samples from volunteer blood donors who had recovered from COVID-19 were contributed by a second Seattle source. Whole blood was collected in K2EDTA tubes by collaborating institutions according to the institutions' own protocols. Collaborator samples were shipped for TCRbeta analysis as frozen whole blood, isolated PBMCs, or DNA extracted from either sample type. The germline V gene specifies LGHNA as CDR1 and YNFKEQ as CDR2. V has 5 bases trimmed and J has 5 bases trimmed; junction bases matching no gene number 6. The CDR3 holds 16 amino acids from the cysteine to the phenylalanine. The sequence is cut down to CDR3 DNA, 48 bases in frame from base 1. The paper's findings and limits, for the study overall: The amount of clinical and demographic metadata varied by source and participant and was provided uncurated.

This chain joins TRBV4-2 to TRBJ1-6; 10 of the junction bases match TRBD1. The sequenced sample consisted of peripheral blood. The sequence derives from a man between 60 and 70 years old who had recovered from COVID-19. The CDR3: CASSATGTGDNSPLHF. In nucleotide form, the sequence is TGTGCCAGCAGCGCCACCGGGACAGGGGATAATTCACCCCTCCACTTT.